This paragraph covers one T cell receptor (beta chain) sequence. Its specificity is unknown. At the DNA level, this CDR3 is encoded by other sequences in the same sample as well. The CDR3 is 13 residues long. CDR1 and CDR2 from the germline V gene are SGHNT and YENEEA. With 2 bases removed from V and 2 bases from J, the gap between germline ends came to 6 bases. The data derive from a study of T cell responses to AZD1222 COVID-19 vaccine. Only in-frame clones appear in the TCRdb table, and some are missing; sequencing was by immunoSEQ multiplex PCR. The data show some 120,000 clones, roughly 91% seen once. Findings and caveats of the study: When two AZD1222 doses had been given, Spike-specific TCR breadth and depth rose.

The starting material was peripheral blood, obtained on day 0 of AZD1222 vaccination. The chain couples TRBV11-3 to TRBJ1-1; the D is unclear. This receptor was obtained from an adult in good health. The CDR3 region is CASSLRRNTEAFF. For the CDR3, the DNA is TGTGCCAGCAGCTTACGTCGAAACACTGAAGCTTTCTTT.